These 28 T cell receptor beta chains share one sample of origin, sequenced in a study of cytomegalovirus exposure and HLA in healthy donors. PCR primers comprised 60 Vbeta and 13 Jbeta primers. Clones were read by immunoSEQ multiplex PCR, and TCRdb kept only the in-frame ones, dropping some. The sample comprises 100,000 or so clones, over 70% of which are singletons, and roughly a tenth rests with the top ten. The sequenced sample consisted of PBMCs. Receptors were obtained from a man between 50 and 59 years old in good health and CMV-seronegative.

The chain couples TRBV29-1 to TRBJ1-1; D remains ambiguous. Germline V lookup: CDR1 SQVTM, CDR2 ANQGSEA. V lost 1 base to trimming and J lost 1 base, with 10 bases between them. The length of the CDR3 is 14 residues. DNA of the CDR3: TGCAGCGTTGAAGGCCGAGGAAGGAACACTGAAGCTTTCTTT. Residues: CSVEGRGRNTEAFF.

The gene calls are TRBV6-4 and TRBJ1-5; D not certain. V lost 5 bases to trimming and J lost 4 bases, with 9 bases between them. CDR3 size: 13 residues. Germline V CDR1 and CDR2: MRHNA, SNTAGT. The CDR3 region is CASSQVLNQPQHF. Here the CDR3 DNA reads TGTGCCAGCAGTCAGGTCCTTAATCAGCCCCAGCATTTT.

The chain couples TRBV5-1 to TRBJ1-4, with D possibly being TRBD1 (5 bases). The V end was cut by 0 bases, the J end by 5 bases, with 8 bases between. The germline gives CDR1 SGHRS, CDR2 YFSETQ. The CDR3 has 14 residues. The CDR3 nucleotides are TGCGCCAGCAGCTTGGCTTACAGGAATGAAAAACTGTTTTTT. Its protein is CASSLAYRNEKLFF.

This clone was seen a handful of times. The chain combines TRBV28 with TRBJ1-3, with TRBD1 identical over 8 bases. CDR1 is MDHEN, CDR2 SYDVKM, per germline. CDR3 length: 14 amino acids. J lost 4 bases, V lost 5 bases, and 4 bases had no gene match. Here the CDR3 DNA reads TGTGCCAGCAGTCCCGGGACAGGCGGAAACACCATATATTTT. This gives the protein CASSPGTGGNTIYF.

The V gene is TRBV30, the J gene TRBJ1-5, with 8 bases aligning to TRBD1. There are 13 residues in the CDR3. The V and J ends lost 3 bases and 6 bases, in that order; junction bases with no gene match: 4. Germline V gene lookup returns CDR1 GTSNPN and CDR2 SVGIG (reference sequence). This CDR3 is CAWSRTGTQPQHF. In nucleotides, the CDR3 is TGTGCCTGGAGCCGGACAGGGACTCAGCCCCAGCATTTT.

The V call is TRBV9, the J call TRBJ2-3, with 7 bases that match TRBD2. This CDR3 spans 13 amino acids. Trimming removed 6 bases from V and 2 bases from J; junction bases left unmatched: 3. Germline V gene sequence: CDR1 SGDLS, CDR2 YYNGEE. The CDR3 DNA follows: TGTGCCAGCACTAGCGGCTACACAGATACGCAGTATTTT. Protein product: CASTSGYTDTQYF.

The CDR3 region is CASSISGAGVKSQPQHF. The CDR3 DNA is TGTGCCAGTAGTATATCTGGGGCAGGAGTCAAAAGTCAGCCCCAGCATTTT. V and J are TRBV19 and TRBJ1-5, with a possible D match to TRBD1 (5 bases). With 2 bases removed from V and 6 bases from J, the gap between germline ends came to 20 bases. This CDR3 contains 17 residues. Germline V CDR1 and CDR2: LNHDA, SQIVND (reference sequence).

The V call is TRBV29-1, the J call TRBJ1-3; D is ambiguous. Germline lookup yields CDR1 SQVTM and CDR2 ANQGSEA. The CDR3 spans 12 residues. V lost 5 bases, J lost 0 bases, and 5 bases lay in between. The CDR3 loop is CSVIYSGNTIYF. The CDR3 DNA reads TGCAGCGTTATCTACTCTGGAAACACCATATATTTT.

This clone was counted only a few times. The chain joins TRBV4-2 to TRBJ2-2; 7 nucleotides agree with TRBD2. V dropped 1 base and J dropped 1; count of bases not matched to a gene: 6. CDR3 length: 17 amino acids. The germline CDR1 and CDR2 sequences are LGHNA and YNFKEQ. CDR3 loop: CASSQGFGGGNTGELFF. The CDR3 DNA reads TGTGCCAGCAGCCAAGGGTTTGGCGGGGGGAACACCGGGGAGCTGTTTTTT.

Of note for this clone: Because the CDR3's place on the DNA is in doubt, the DNA is left out and the CDR3 is given as listed by TCRdb. V usage is TRBV20-1 and J usage is TRBJ1-2; the table's D call, TRBD1, has no DNA check behind it. A total of 11 residues make up the CDR3, ends included. CDR1 and CDR2 from the germline V gene are DFQATT and SNEGSKA (reference sequence). This CDR3 reads CSARGAYGCTF.

The chain has TRBV19 and TRBJ2-3, with 7 bases that match TRBD2. Unmatched junction bases numbered 17, after V lost 5 bases and J lost 0 bases. CDR1 is LNHDA, CDR2 SQIVND, per germline (reference sequence). CDR3 size: 19 residues. For the CDR3, the DNA is TGTGCCAGTAGTCTCCGAGGGGCCTGGGCGGGAGAAAGCACAGATACGCAGTATTTT. This gives the protein CASSLRGAWAGESTDTQYF.

The rearrangement uses TRBV7-2 and TRBJ2-7; possibly TRBD2 for D (6 bases). Germline V gene lookup returns CDR1 SGHTA and CDR2 FQGNSA. This CDR3 spans 14 amino acids. Trimming removed 7 bases at V and 1 base at J, with 14 bases between. CDR3 protein: CASTPAGGSYEQYF. The CDR3 DNA follows: TGTGCCAGCACTCCGGCCGGGGGTTCCTACGAGCAGTACTTC.

The genes are TRBV18 and TRBJ2-1; D gene ambiguous. CDR1 and CDR2 from the germline V gene are KGHSH and LQKENI. V was pared by 5 bases and J by 0 bases, with 14 bases between. The CDR3 contains 16 residues. The DNA of the CDR3 is TGTGCCAGCTCATATTATTCTCGGAGCTCCTACAATGAGCAGTTCTTC. Translated, it gives CASSYYSRSSYNEQFF. Together with reference TRBV18 and TRBJ2-1, the CDR3 gives the full variable domain: NAGVMQNPRHLVRRRGQEARLRCSPMKGHSHVYWYRQLPEEGLKFMVYLQKENIIDESGMPKERFSAEFPKEGPSILRIQQVVRGDSAAYFCASSYYSRSSYNEQFFGPGTRLTVL.

V is TRBV11-2 and J is TRBJ2-7; 13 nucleotides agree with TRBD2. Trimming cost V 5 bases and J 1 base; bases outside gene matches: 11. The CDR3 loop spans 18 amino acids. Germline-derived CDR1 and CDR2 are SGHAT and FQNNGV. CDR3 in amino acids: CASSPQTSGGPDSYEQYF. In DNA form, the CDR3 reads TGTGCCAGCAGCCCCCAGACTAGCGGGGGGCCCGATTCCTACGAGCAGTACTTC.

The chain is built from TRBV30 and TRBJ2-7; no definite D call. The CDR3 covers 13 residues. V was pared by 2 bases and J by 2 bases, with 10 bases between. Germline loops: CDR1 GTSNPN, CDR2 SVGIG (reference sequence). DNA of the CDR3: TGTGCCTGGAGTTCGGCGGAACCCTACGAGCAGTACTTC. It yields the protein CAWSSAEPYEQYF.

This sequence joins TRBV2 and TRBJ2-1; 12 nucleotides align to TRBD2. This CDR3 contains 15 residues. Germline-derived CDR1 and CDR2 are SNHLY and FYNNEI. V shed 6 bases and J 6 bases; nucleotides not matched to a gene: 6. This CDR3 reads CASRMGLAGSNEQFF. Written as DNA, the CDR3 is TGTGCCAGCAGGATGGGACTAGCGGGCAGCAATGAGCAGTTCTTC.

V gene TRBV11-2 combines with J gene TRBJ2-1; 16 bases align to TRBD2. The trim removed 5 bases at V and 9 bases at J, leaving 10 bases unmatched. The V gene's germline CDR1 is SGHAT and CDR2 FQNNGV. The CDR3 contains 17 residues. CDR3 DNA sequence: TGTGCCAGCAGCCCATCGGGACTAGCGGGAGGGCGGGTTGAGCAGTTCTTC. Translation: CASSPSGLAGGRVEQFF.

The V call is TRBV5-1, the J call TRBJ1-2; D is uncertain. The CDR3 is 13 residues long. V lost 0 bases to trimming and J lost 4 bases, with 7 bases between them. Germline lookup yields CDR1 SGHRS and CDR2 YFSETQ. This CDR3 is CASSLAGLYGYTF. The CDR3 DNA reads TGCGCCAGCAGCTTGGCCGGACTCTATGGCTACACCTTC.

In regard to this clone: One junction end disagrees with the germline gene, perhaps due to a read error. The chain recombines TRBV7-9 with TRBJ2-3; D is perhaps TRBD2 (5 bases). CDR1 and CDR2 (germline): SEHNR, FQNEAQ (reference sequence). CDR3 length: 15 residues. The DNA for the CDR3 is TGTTCCAGCAGCTTTGCGGCGACTACCACAGATACGCAGTATTTT. Translated: CSSSFAATTTDTQYF.

The chain is built from TRBV5-4 and TRBJ1-5; 10 nucleotides match TRBD1. This CDR3 spans 15 amino acids. The germline V gene has CDR1 SGHNT and CDR2 YYREEE (reference sequence). V lost 3 bases, J lost 2 bases, and 2 bases stayed unmatched. The CDR3 sequence is CASSWGTGGNQPQHF. DNA for the CDR3: TGTGCCAGCAGCTGGGGGACAGGGGGCAATCAGCCCCAGCATTTT.

The V gene is TRBV7-3, the J gene TRBJ2-1; TRBD2 matches at 7 bases. The V and J ends lost 6 bases and 3 bases, in that order; junction bases with no gene match: 8. CDR1 and CDR2 from the germline V gene are SGHTA and FQGTGA. The CDR3 is 15 residues long. The CDR3 loop is CASSPMGGNYNEQFF. In nucleotides, the CDR3 is TGTGCCAGCAGTCCTATGGGGGGGAACTACAATGAGCAGTTCTTC.

The chain is built from TRBV6-5 and TRBJ2-5; TRBD1 is a possible D gene (5 bases). This CDR3 contains 14 residues. Trimming took 8 bases from V and 1 from J, leaving 14 bases between them. Germline-derived CDR1 and CDR2 are MNHEY and SVGAGI. CDR3 sequence: CASGIKGIQETQYF. In DNA form, the CDR3 reads TGTGCCAGCGGGATTAAGGGGATCCAAGAGACCCAGTACTTC.

The rearrangement links TRBV5-4 to TRBJ1-2; possible D gene TRBD1, 5 bases. CDR1 is SGHNT and CDR2 is YYREEE in the germline V gene (reference sequence). The CDR3 consists of 16 residues. Trimming took 5 bases from V and 3 from J, leaving 20 bases between them. CDR3 nucleotide sequence: TGTGCCAGCAGTTTTGGGGGTGAAGGAGGGGACTATGGCTACACCTTC. Protein product: CASSFGGEGGDYGYTF.

The chain uses TRBV7-9 and TRBJ1-1; perhaps TRBD1 as D (5 bases). The germline V gene encodes CDR1 SEHNR and CDR2 FQNEAQ (reference sequence). Trimming cost V 1 base and J 8 bases, with 14 bases left between them. CDR3 length: 14 amino acids. The CDR3 loop reads CASSLEGPRTEAFF. The CDR3 nucleotides read TGTGCCAGCAGCTTAGAGGGGCCGAGGACGGAAGCTTTCTTT.

The J gene is TRBJ2-2, the V gene TRBV5-1; TRBD2 might be the D (6 bases). Per germline, CDR1 SGHRS and CDR2 YFSETQ. The V gene lost 3 bases and the J gene lost 6 bases, with 9 bases spanning the gap. CDR3 length: 13 amino acids. CDR3 DNA sequence: TGCGCCAGCAGCTGGGGAGGATCCGGGGAGCTGTTTTTT. The encoded protein is CASSWGGSGELFF.

The genes are TRBV28 and TRBJ1-1, with 7 bases aligning to TRBD1. The CDR3 contains 13 residues. The ends lost 5 bases at V and 10 bases at J; junction bases unmatched: 10. Germline V gene data show CDR1 as MDHEN and CDR2 as SYDVKM. In DNA, the CDR3 is TGTGCCAGCAGTCCCCCGACAGGGAAGCGAGCTTTCTTT. This codes for CASSPPTGKRAFF.

CDR3 sequence (DNA): TGCGCCAGCAGCTTGGCACTAGCGGGGACCAATGAGCAGTTCTTC. This encodes CASSLALAGTNEQFF. This sequence joins TRBV5-1 and TRBJ2-1; 10 nucleotides line up with TRBD2. J gave up 6 bases and V 0 bases, and 3 bases lay outside the gene matches. This CDR3 spans 15 amino acids. Looked up from germline, CDR1 is SGHRS and CDR2 is YFSETQ.

The J gene is TRBJ2-2, the V gene TRBV14, with D possibly TRBD1 on 6 matching bases. V was cut by 2 bases and J by 5 bases, with 15 bases left in between. Germline V gene data show CDR1 as SGHDN and CDR2 as FVKESK. The CDR3 is made up of 16 amino acids. In DNA form, the CDR3 reads TGTGCCAGCAGCCAACAACACAGGGTTGGAACCGGGGAGCTGTTTTTT. Encoded protein: CASSQQHRVGTGELFF.